The present entry profiles one TCR beta chain with its context. Its specific antigen is unknown. Including the terminal cysteine and phenylalanine, the CDR3 comprises 13 residues. DNA for this receptor is not on file. Taken from the germline V gene, the CDR1 and CDR2 loops are SGHVS and FQNEAQ. The data originate from a study of monozygotic twins with inflammatory bowel disease (dated by TCRdb to the late 2010s). In the study overall: In total, roughly 30 monozygotic twin pairs made up the full study: 19 Danish pairs, all IBD-discordant, plus nine German pairs, of which four were IBD-concordant and five were IBD-discordant. Disease-associated traits were sought mainly through comparisons between IBD patients and their genetically identical healthy co-twins within discordant pairs. Each individual had, on average, about 151 000 unique TCRalpha sequences and 181 000 unique TCRbeta sequences available for analysis.

From each donor, a roughly 2.5 ml peripheral blood sample was drawn into PAXgene tubes and stored at -80 degrees C. Without T cell sorting, total RNA was isolated from whole blood using the PAXgene blood miRNA kit on an automated QIAcube. Peripheral blood from monozygotic twin pairs concordant or discordant for inflammatory bowel disease was subjected to deep TCRalpha and TCRbeta repertoire profiling with unique molecular barcoding. For every twin pair, smoking habits were documented, and each individual was categorised as a current, former or never smoker. The library was made by 5' RACE. Preparation of each TCR library used roughly 3.5 ug of total RNA. For each sample, cDNA synthesis was carried out in eight separate reactions using SMARTScribe reverse transcriptase. During cDNA synthesis, unique molecular identifiers containing a 6-nucleotide sample barcode were introduced by template switching. Amplification of TCRalpha and TCRbeta cDNA involved two nested PCRs of approximately 16 and 10 cycles, and each PCR was followed by bead purification. Before amplification, cDNA was treated with uracil DNA-glycosylase and purified using the QIAquick PCR purification kit. The second PCR added Illumina TruSeq-compatible adapters along with sample-specific barcodes. Library quality and concentration were checked on TapeStation and Qubit, and libraries were pooled at roughly 5.1 ng each. Sequencing of pooled libraries was carried out on an Illumina HiSeq2500 single-index Rapid Run using 2 x 100 bp reads and custom sequencing primers. The authors' pipeline ran thus. PCR and sequencing errors were corrected by UMI-based consensus assembly using MiGEC version 1.2.6. V(D)J alignment, clonotype assembly and CDR3 extraction were performed with MiXCR version 2.1.1. To normalise gene usage, clonotype sharing and MAIT/NKT TCR abundance, the top 1000, 10 000 and 20 000 clonotypes in each sample were analysed. Diversity was computed as the inverse Simpson index with the vegan R package after downsampling to 27 000 UMIs. Statistical testing used paired Mann-Whitney U tests on the discordant twin pairs and applied Benjamini-Hochberg correction for multiple testing. Each CDR3 protein sequence appears as one entry after TCRdb reprocessed the reads, and no DNA is included. The V and J calls, along with clone size, are taken from TCRdb and not from the paper's own processing. The sample table includes roughly 200,000 distinct CDR3 sequences. The ten most abundant clones make up roughly 8% of the sample.

The full study reports these points: Fewer clonotypes were shared with other individuals by IBD patients than by healthy twins, most markedly in patients showing signs of disease activity. The analysis was unable to tell different T cell subtypes apart. Measured by the inverse Simpson index, TCRbeta repertoire diversity was lower in IBD patients than in their healthy co-twins. The results gave no support for a single strong signal or clonotype linked to IBD. Repertoire similarity did not differ between concordant and discordant twins, which could be due to limited statistical power. Because patients received different immunosuppressive treatments, the repertoires may have picked up extra background noise and variability between individuals.

Sequenced input: blood. The rearrangement joined TRBV7-8 to TRBJ2-3. This TCR derives from a human donor with ulcerative colitis or Crohn's disease, or a healthy co-twin of an affected twin (not recorded which). The CDR3 region has the sequence CASSLDRTDTQYF. The entire variable domain, with the stretches around the CDR3 drawn from the reference TRBV7-8 and TRBJ2-3 proteins, is GAGVSQSPRYKVAKRGQDVALRCDPISGHVSLFWYQQALGQGPEFLTYFQNEAQLDKSGLPSDRFFAERPEGSVSTLKIQRTQQEDSAVYLCASSLDRTDTQYFGPGTRLTVL.